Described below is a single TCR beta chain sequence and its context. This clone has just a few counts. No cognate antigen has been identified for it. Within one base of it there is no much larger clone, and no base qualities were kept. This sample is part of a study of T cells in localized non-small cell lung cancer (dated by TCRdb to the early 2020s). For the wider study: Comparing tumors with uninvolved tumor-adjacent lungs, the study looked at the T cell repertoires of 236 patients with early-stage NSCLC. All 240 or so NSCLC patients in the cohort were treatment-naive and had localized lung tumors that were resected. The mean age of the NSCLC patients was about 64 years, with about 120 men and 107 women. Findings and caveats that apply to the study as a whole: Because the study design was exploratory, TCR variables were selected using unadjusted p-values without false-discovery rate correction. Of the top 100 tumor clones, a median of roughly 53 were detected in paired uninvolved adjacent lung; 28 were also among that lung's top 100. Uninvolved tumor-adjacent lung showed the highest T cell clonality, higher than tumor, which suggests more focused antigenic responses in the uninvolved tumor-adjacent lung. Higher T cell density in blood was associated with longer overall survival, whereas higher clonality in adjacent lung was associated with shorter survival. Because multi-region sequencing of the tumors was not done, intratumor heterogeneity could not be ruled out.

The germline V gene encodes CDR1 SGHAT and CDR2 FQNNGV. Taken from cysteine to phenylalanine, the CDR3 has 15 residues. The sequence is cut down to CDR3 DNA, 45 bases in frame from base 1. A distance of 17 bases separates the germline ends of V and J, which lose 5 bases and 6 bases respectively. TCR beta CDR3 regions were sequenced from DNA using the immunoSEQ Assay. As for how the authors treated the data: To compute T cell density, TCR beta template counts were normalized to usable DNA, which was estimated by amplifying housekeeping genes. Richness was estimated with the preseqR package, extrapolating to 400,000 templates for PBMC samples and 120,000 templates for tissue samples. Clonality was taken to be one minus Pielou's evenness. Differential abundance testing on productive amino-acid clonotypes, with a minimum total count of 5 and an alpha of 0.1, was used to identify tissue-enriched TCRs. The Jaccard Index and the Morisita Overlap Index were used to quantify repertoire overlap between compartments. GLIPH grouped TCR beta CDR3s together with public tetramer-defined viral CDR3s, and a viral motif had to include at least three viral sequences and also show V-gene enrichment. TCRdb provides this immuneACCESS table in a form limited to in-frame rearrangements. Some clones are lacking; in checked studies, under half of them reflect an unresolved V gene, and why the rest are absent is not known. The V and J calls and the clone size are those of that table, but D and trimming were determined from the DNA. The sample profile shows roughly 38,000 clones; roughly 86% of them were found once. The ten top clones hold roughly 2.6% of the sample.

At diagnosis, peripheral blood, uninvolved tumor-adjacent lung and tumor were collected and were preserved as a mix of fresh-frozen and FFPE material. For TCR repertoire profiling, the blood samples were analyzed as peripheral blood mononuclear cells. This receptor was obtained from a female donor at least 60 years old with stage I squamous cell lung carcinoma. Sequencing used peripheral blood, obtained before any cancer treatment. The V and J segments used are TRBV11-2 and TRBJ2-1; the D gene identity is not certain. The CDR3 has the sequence CASSPRKSVGNEQFF. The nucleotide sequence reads TGTGCCAGCAGCCCGCGCAAAAGCGTCGGCAATGAGCAGTTCTTC.